These 21 T cell receptor beta chains share one sample of origin, sequenced in a study of cytomegalovirus exposure and HLA in healthy donors. PCR employed 60 Vbeta and 13 Jbeta primers. Sequencing was performed with immunoSEQ multiplex PCR; in TCRdb, only in-frame clones are kept and a portion is missing. The sample holds some 150,000 clones, 8.9% seen once. The specimen sequenced was PBMCs. These receptors were obtained from a middle-aged woman in good health and CMV-seropositive.

V gene TRBV14 combines with J gene TRBJ1-5, with D perhaps TRBD1 (5 bases). The CDR3 spans 13 residues. The V end lost 2 bases, the J end lost 9 bases, and 11 bases lay between the germline ends. Germline CDR1 SGHDN, CDR2 FVKESK. CDR3 in amino acids: CASSQLPGGPQHF. The CDR3 DNA follows: TGTGCCAGCAGCCAATTGCCCGGGGGGCCCCAGCATTTT.

This chain joins TRBV5-1 and TRBJ1-2; no reliable D call. CDR1 and CDR2 from the germline V gene are SGHRS and YFSETQ. This CDR3 spans 14 amino acids. The V end was cut by 4 bases, the J end by 4 bases, with 14 bases between. The CDR3 reads CASSKDGEGYGYTF. CDR3 nucleotide sequence: TGCGCCAGCAGCAAGGACGGAGAGGGCTATGGCTACACCTTC.

The CDR3 is CASSGPGQGRNTEAFF. As DNA, the CDR3 is TGTGCCAGCAGTGGACCAGGACAGGGAAGAAACACTGAAGCTTTCTTT. The gene calls are TRBV2 and TRBJ1-1; 8 bases align to TRBD1. The trim removed 4 bases at V and 2 bases at J, leaving 9 bases unmatched. This CDR3 spans 16 amino acids. Germline CDR1 is SNHLY and CDR2 is FYNNEI.

In its sample, this clone was seen a few times. The chain employs TRBV19 and TRBJ2-3; 12 positions agree with TRBD1. Germline V gene data show CDR1 as LNHDA and CDR2 as SQIVND (reference sequence). The V gene end was trimmed by 5 bases and the J gene end by 0 bases; junction bases not matched to a gene: 12. The CDR3 has 19 residues. The CDR3 DNA sequence: TGTGCCAGTAGTTTCCCTGGGTCGGGACAGGGGGCTAGCACAGATACGCAGTATTTT. Translated, it gives CASSFPGSGQGASTDTQYF.

The chain couples TRBV2 to TRBJ2-1, with D possibly TRBD2 on 6 matching bases. This CDR3 has 13 residues. V shed 6 bases and J shed 8 bases, with 14 bases lying between them. Per germline, CDR1 SNHLY and CDR2 FYNNEI. The CDR3, as DNA: TGTGCCAGCAGGAACACCTGGAGGGATGAGCAGTTCTTC. Its translation: CASRNTWRDEQFF.

V gene TRBV7-9 combines with J gene TRBJ2-1; 10 nucleotides agree with TRBD1. Germline CDR1 reads SEHNR; CDR2 reads FQNEAQ (reference sequence). The CDR3 runs to 16 residues. V lost 6 bases to trimming and J lost 3 bases; unmatched junction nucleotides: 8. The CDR3 loop reads CASSKSGTGVYNEQFF. CDR3 sequence (DNA): TGTGCCAGCAGTAAATCAGGGACAGGGGTCTACAATGAGCAGTTCTTC.

This clone occurred a few times. This chain connects TRBV6-5 to TRBJ1-1; 9 bases are shared with TRBD1. Looked up from germline, CDR1 is MNHEY and CDR2 is SVGAGI. The ends lost 2 bases at V and 4 bases at J; junction bases unmatched: 5. This CDR3 region has 15 residues. The CDR3 nucleotides are TGTGCCAGCAGTTACACCACAGGGGGCGGCACTGAAGCTTTCTTT. Its protein is CASSYTTGGGTEAFF.

This clone showed up just a few times. The chain uses TRBV7-3 and TRBJ1-1, with D uncertain. Germline V gene lookup returns CDR1 SGHTA and CDR2 FQGTGA. This CDR3 is built from 12 residues. V was pared by 1 base and J by 11 bases, with 11 bases between. CDR3 sequence reads: CASSLKGGPAFF. DNA for the CDR3: TGTGCCAGCAGCTTAAAGGGAGGCCCGGCTTTCTTT.

The chain carries TRBV18 and TRBJ1-1; D unclear. Germline V lookup: CDR1 KGHSH, CDR2 LQKENI. The V end was cut by 3 bases, the J end by 5 bases, with 7 bases between. The CDR3 has 12 residues. The CDR3 loop reads CASSPKRTEAFF. The DNA for the CDR3 is TGTGCCAGCTCACCCAAGCGGACTGAAGCTTTCTTT.

This clone was observed a handful of times. The chain carries TRBV2 and TRBJ1-2; 8 nucleotides line up with TRBD1. The germline CDR1 and CDR2 sequences are SNHLY and FYNNEI. This CDR3 has 15 amino acids. V lost 4 bases, J lost 7 bases, and 11 bases stayed unmatched. Here the CDR3 DNA reads TGTGCCAGCAGTGGGACAGGGCCGGTTATCGGTGGCTACACCTTC. Protein: CASSGTGPVIGGYTF.

This rearrangement joins TRBV27 to TRBJ2-7; TRBD2 matches 8 bases. Germline V gives CDR1 MNHEY, CDR2 SMNVEV (reference sequence). Trimming removed 5 bases from V and 1 base from J; junction bases left unmatched: 7. The CDR3 totals 15 residues. The CDR3 nucleotides read TGTGCCAGCAGTCTAGGGGCTAGCGGGTCCTACGAGCAGTACTTC. As protein: CASSLGASGSYEQYF.

V and J are TRBV7-9 and TRBJ1-1, with 8 bases aligning to TRBD1. The CDR3 is 15 amino acids. V lost 5 bases and J lost 0; bases outside the gene matches: 5. Germline V gene data show CDR1 as SEHNR and CDR2 as FQNEAQ (reference sequence). The CDR3 sequence: CASSLSTGVNTEAFF. Here the CDR3 DNA reads TGTGCCAGCAGCCTATCGACAGGGGTGAACACTGAAGCTTTCTTT.

The rearrangement uses TRBV5-6 and TRBJ2-3; 7 bases map to TRBD2. V lost 3 bases to trimming and J lost 2 bases; unmatched junction nucleotides: 9. This CDR3 region has 16 residues. The germline CDR1 and CDR2 sequences are SGHDT and YYEEEE. The CDR3 loop reads CASSSLGLADTDTQYF. CDR3 sequence (DNA): TGTGCCAGCAGCTCGCTAGGGCTAGCGGACACAGATACGCAGTATTTT.

CDR3 region: CASRRDRADSPLHF. The DNA of the CDR3 is TGTGCCAGCAGGCGAGACAGGGCGGATTCACCCCTCCACTTT. This chain links TRBV6-5 with TRBJ1-6, with 7 bases identical to TRBD1. The CDR3 is 14 amino acids. CDR1 and CDR2 from the germline V gene are MNHEY and SVGAGI. V gave up 6 bases and J gave up 8 bases; unmatched junction bases: 7.

The chain is built from TRBV15 and TRBJ1-6, with D maybe TRBD1 (5 bases). The germline V and J ends were trimmed by 1 base and 7 bases, with 11 bases remaining between them. CDR1 and CDR2 from the germline V gene are LNHNV and YYDKDF (reference sequence). This CDR3 contains 15 residues. DNA of the CDR3: TGTGCCACCAGCAGAGTATCAGGGTCCAATTCACCCCTCCACTTT. Translated: CATSRVSGSNSPLHF.

This chain joins TRBV14 and TRBJ2-3; 7 bases align to TRBD1. The CDR3 is 19 amino acids. Unmatched junction bases numbered 16, after V lost 1 base and J lost 3 bases. CDR1 and CDR2 (germline): SGHDN, FVKESK. CDR3 sequence: CASSQGFDRASKNTDTQYF. In DNA, the CDR3 is TGTGCCAGCAGCCAAGGATTCGACAGGGCCAGTAAGAATACAGATACGCAGTATTTT.

V usage is TRBV2 and J usage is TRBJ1-3; D is possibly TRBD1 (6 bases). This CDR3 region has 15 residues. Germline CDR1 and CDR2: SNHLY and FYNNEI. V dropped 8 bases and J dropped 4 bases, with 18 bases sitting between them. The CDR3 DNA follows: TGTGCCAGCCATCCCCAGGGGTTCCGCGGAAACACCATATATTTT. This gives the protein CASHPQGFRGNTIYF.

On this clone: One junction end does not reproduce the germline sequence, and a read error may be involved. The V gene is TRBV27, the J gene TRBJ2-7; D remains unclear. Per germline, CDR1 MNHEY and CDR2 SMNVEV (reference sequence). The length of the CDR3 is 11 residues. CDR3 region: CARSLGPEQYF. CDR3 in DNA: TGTGCCAGAAGTTTAGGGCCCGAGCAGTACTTC.

The chain links TRBV5-6 to TRBJ2-1; D is perhaps TRBD2 (6 bases). The CDR3 consists of 13 residues. V was pared by 3 bases and J by 11 bases, with 15 bases between. Per the germline V gene, CDR1 is SGHDT and CDR2 is YYEEEE. The DNA for the CDR3 is TGTGCCAGCAGCTCTTCGGGACTCCCACAGCAGTTCTTC. Translating gives CASSSSGLPQQFF.

This clone has only a few counts. The rearrangement uses TRBV29-1 and TRBJ1-3; 7 positions match TRBD1. CDR3 size: 13 residues. The germline V gene encodes CDR1 SQVTM and CDR2 ANQGSEA. Trimming removed 6 bases from V and 2 bases from J; junction bases left unmatched: 4. The CDR3 region has the DNA TGCAGCGTCGGCACAGGGGCTGGAAACACCATATATTTT. This sequence encodes CSVGTGAGNTIYF.

This chain joins TRBV7-9 and TRBJ2-7, with 10 nucleotides matching TRBD2. Unmatched junction bases numbered 6, after V lost 1 base and J lost 6 bases. The CDR3 is 15 amino acids. From germline, CDR1 is SEHNR and CDR2 FQNEAQ (reference sequence). CDR3 DNA sequence: TGTGCCAGCAGCTTAGTAGCGGGGGGCCCTGTCGAGCAGTACTTC. Protein sequence: CASSLVAGGPVEQYF. Supplemented by reference TRBV7-9 and TRBJ2-7, the full variable domain reads DTGVSQNPRHKITKRGQNVTFRCDPISEHNRLYWYRQTLGQGPEFLTYFQNEAQLEKSRLLSDRFSAERPKGSFSTLEIQRTEQGDSAMYLCASSLVAGGPVEQYFGPGTRLTVT.